This T cell receptor (beta chain) was sequenced in a study of Ad26.COV2.S vaccination and SARS-CoV-2 variants. The study's findings and limits: Measures of TCR breadth and depth may have fallen short of total T cell responses. Non-spike TCR breadth was similar in vaccine and placebo recipients.

On this clone itself: Its antigen is unidentified.

Measured with immunoSEQ multiplex PCR; TCRdb has only the in-frame clones, and not every one. Of 350,000 to 500,000 clones in the sample, around 91% were seen once. The sample's treatment: some 20 received Ad26.COV2.S at low or high dose, single or two shots; roughly five received placebo; per-sample allocation not given. Day 63 after the first injection of vaccine or placebo was the sampling time. Boston hosted the donor, who was an adult aged 18-55 years. It was Wuhan-strain SARS-CoV-2 spike that the Ad26 vaccine vector expressed. Per the germline V gene, CDR1 is DFQATT and CDR2 is SNEGSKA (reference sequence). The CDR3 loop spans 17 amino acids. Trimming cost V 3 bases and J 3 bases; bases outside gene matches: 12.

The TCR was taken from a person between 18 and 65 years old who received the Ad26.COV2.S COVID-19 vaccine or a placebo. The chain combines TRBV20-1 with TRBJ2-4; TRBD2 matches at 9 bases. The sequencing used peripheral blood, collected in a trial of Ad26.COV2.S vaccine versus placebo. The DNA of the CDR3 is TGCAGTGCTAGTGGGGGAATAGCGGGAGATGGCAAAAACATTCAGTACTTC. Translated, it gives CSASGGIAGDGKNIQYF.